These T cell receptor beta chains were read from a single sample in a study of beta chain features in type 1 diabetes. Using immunoSEQ multiplex PCR, the repertoire was profiled, and TCRdb retains in-frame clones only, with some absent. The profile shows 620,000 or so clones, 15% to 18% of them singletons. Sequences were obtained from naive CD4+ T cells from blood. The receptor source for this set is a man younger than 35 in good health. The CDR3 runs from the conserved cysteine through the conserved F or W. D genes are given only for firm matches. Some rows mark clone size as missing; the rest say once, few, many or name a class of expanded clone.

TRBJ2-7	few	-	TRBV11-2	CASSSHYEQYF	TGTGCCAGCAGCTCCCACTACGAGCAGTACTTC
TRBJ1-5	-	TRBD1	TRBV6-6	CAGRRGMDQPQHF	TGTGCCGGCCGCAGGGGGATGGATCAGCCCCAGCATTTT
TRBJ2-7	few	-	TRBV6-6	CASSSRGLYEQYF	TGTGCCAGCAGTTCGCGGGGCCTCTACGAGCAGTACTTC
TRBJ1-2	-	-	TRBV5-1	CASSLGWTESNYGYTF	TGCGCCAGCAGCTTGGGCTGGACAGAGTCTAACTATGGCTACACCTTC
TRBJ2-4	few	-	TRBV7-2	CASSLTPITMAKNIQYF	TGTGCCAGCAGCTTAACACCTATTACAATGGCCAAAAACATTCAGTACTTC
TRBJ2-1	-	-	TRBV4-3	CASSQDGRRAYNEQFF	TGCGCCAGCAGCCAAGATGGTAGAAGAGCCTACAATGAGCAGTTCTTC
TRBJ2-1	few	-	TRBV9	CASSVGTPSASGPYNEQFF	TGTGCCAGCAGCGTAGGAACCCCCTCAGCCTCCGGCCCCTACAATGAGCAGTTCTTC
TRBJ2-1	few	-	TRBV4-3	CASSRGDRRNEQFF	TGCGCCAGCAGCCGAGGGGACCGTCGGAATGAGCAGTTCTTC
TRBJ2-7	few	-	TRBV29-1	CSVGTVYEQYF	TGCAGCGTTGGGACAGTCTACGAGCAGTACTTC
TRBJ1-1	few	-	TRBV18	CASSPQRNTEAFF	TGTGCCAGCTCACCCCAGAGGAACACTGAAGCTTTCTTT
TRBJ2-7	-	-	TRBV6-5	CASVGVGGEQYF	TGTGCCAGCGTAGGGGTCGGAGGGGAGCAGTACTTC
TRBJ1-5	-	TRBD1	TRBV5-8	CASSPGTGIYQPQHF	TGTGCCAGCAGCCCTGGGACAGGCATCTATCAGCCCCAGCATTTT
TRBJ2-5	-	-	TRBV9	CASSVDPLKETQYF	TGTGCCAGCAGCGTGGACCCTCTCAAGGAGACCCAGTACTTC
TRBJ2-1	-	TRBD2	TRBV7-6	CASSFGLAGGSYNEQFF	TGTGCCAGCAGCTTCGGGCTAGCGGGAGGTTCCTACAATGAGCAGTTCTTC
TRBJ1-5	-	TRBD1	TRBV16	CASSQRDRSNQPQHF	TGTGCCAGCAGCCAGCGGGACAGAAGCAATCAGCCCCAGCATTTT
TRBJ2-1	few	-	TRBV29-1	CSVEETWTNNEQFF	TGCAGCGTCGAAGAGACGTGGACAAATAATGAGCAGTTCTTC
TRBJ2-5	-	TRBD2	TRBV9	CASSEYSGSVVQETQYF	TGTGCCAGCAGCGAATATAGCGGGAGCGTGGTCCAAGAGACCCAGTACTTC
TRBJ1-2	once	-	TRBV6-5	CASSQGRFEGYTF	TGTGCCAGCAGTCAAGGACGGTTTGAGGGCTACACCTTC
TRBJ2-7	-	-	TRBV2	CASKGWGLSYEQYF	TGTGCCAGCAAGGGCTGGGGCCTCTCCTACGAGCAGTACTTC
TRBJ2-3	once	-	TRBV11-2	CASSWRGRGTDTQYF	TGTGCCAGCAGCTGGCGGGGAAGGGGCACAGATACGCAGTATTTT